This T cell receptor (beta chain) was obtained from a study of blood T cell repertoires in COVID-19. At the level of the study: PBMCs, B-cell-depleted T cells, or T cells provided the cDNA or gDNA that made up the material.

The assay was immunoSEQ multiplex PCR, and TCRdb's table has in-frame clones only and misses some. The sample yields fewer than 400,000 clones, roughly nine tenths seen once. The CDR3 covers 13 residues. V shed 2 bases and J shed 5 bases, with 7 bases lying between them. Germline CDR1 and CDR2: MDHEN and SYDVKM. The sequenced material came from PBMCs or T cells enriched from blood (not recorded which). The origin of this receptor is a woman aged 25 to 45 who had recovered from COVID-19. This rearrangement joins TRBV28 to TRBJ2-4, with a possible D match to TRBD1 (6 bases). This CDR3 reads CASSLGGENIQYF. DNA for the CDR3: TGTGCCAGCAGTTTAGGGGGCGAAAACATTCAGTACTTC.